Listed here are 21 T cell receptor beta chains from one sample, sequenced in a study of shared clonotypes between healthy human individuals. TCRdb's table, derived via immunoSEQ multiplex PCR, lists solely in-frame clones and lacks some. Altogether 2 million to 2.5 million clones are present, 80% to 95% being singletons, with the ten largest covering about 0.41%. Sequenced input: naive CD4+ T cells from PBMCs. Subset specified: CD45RA+ positively selected. These receptors originate from a man aged 18 to 30 in good health. Some clones in this sample may be carry-over from other donors' samples.

This rearrangement joins TRBV30 to TRBJ2-7, with TRBD2 matching over 10 bases. The CDR3 contains 14 residues. V lost 3 bases to trimming and J lost 6 bases; unmatched junction nucleotides: 8. Germline V gene sequence: CDR1 GTSNPN, CDR2 SVGIG (reference sequence). The DNA of the CDR3 is TGTGCCTGGAGCCTAGCGGGAGCTAGCCTCGAGCAGTACTTC. Translated: CAWSLAGASLEQYF.

The gene calls are TRBV28 and TRBJ2-3, with 11 nucleotides matching TRBD2. The CDR3 runs 11 residues. Trimming took 8 bases from V and 15 from J; bases not matched to a gene: 7. Germline loops: CDR1 MDHEN, CDR2 SYDVKM. The CDR3 spells CASSRLAGIYF. The CDR3 coding sequence is TGTGCCAGCTCCAGACTAGCGGGAATTTATTTT.

This chain uses TRBV2 with TRBJ2-5; possible D gene TRBD1, 5 bases. This CDR3 has 15 residues. V was pared by 2 bases and J by 5 bases, with 15 bases between. CDR1 and CDR2 (germline): SNHLY, FYNNEI. Here the CDR3 DNA reads TGTGCCAGCAGTGAACTGGACATCCGAAGCGAGACCCAGTACTTC. Translation: CASSELDIRSETQYF.

In this sample, this clone turned up once. The chain employs TRBV7-8 and TRBJ2-5, with TRBD1 matching over 7 bases. Germline V gene sequence: CDR1 SGHVS, CDR2 FQNEAQ. V shed 2 bases and J 2 bases; nucleotides not matched to a gene: 11. The CDR3 is 17 residues long. Here the CDR3 DNA reads TGTGCCAGCAGCTTAAGGCGTCGGGGACAGAAACAAGAGACCCAGTACTTC. This translates into CASSLRRRGQKQETQYF.

This clone came up a few times. The rearrangement uses TRBV15 and TRBJ1-4; D uncertain. The germline gives CDR1 LNHNV, CDR2 YYDKDF (reference sequence). The CDR3 is 15 residues long. The V gene lost 0 bases and the J gene lost 8 bases, with 13 bases spanning the gap. CDR3 sequence reads: CATSRDGSPGEKLFF. As DNA, the CDR3 is TGTGCCACCAGCAGAGATGGGTCCCCCGGGGAAAAACTGTTTTTT.

This rearrangement joins TRBV7-6 to TRBJ2-5; possible D gene TRBD2, 6 bases. Trimming cost V 2 bases and J 0 bases, with 10 bases left between them. Per the germline V gene, CDR1 is SGHVS and CDR2 is FNYEAQ. The CDR3 is made up of 15 amino acids. CDR3 nucleotide sequence: TGTGCCAGCAGCTTACTTACGGGAGACCAAGAGACCCAGTACTTC. Translation gives CASSLLTGDQETQYF. The whole variable domain, remainder taken from reference TRBV7-6 and TRBJ2-5, is GAGVSQSPRYKVTKRGQDVALRCDPISGHVSLYWYRQALGQGPEFLTYFNYEAQQDKSGLPNDRFSAERPEGSISTLTIQRTEQRDSAMYRCASSLLTGDQETQYFGPGTRLLVL.

As concerns this clone: This same CDR3 is encoded by further DNA sequences in the sample. This sequence joins TRBV5-1 and TRBJ1-1, with 7 nucleotides matching TRBD1. The junction had 3 bases not matched to a gene; V was cut back by 0 bases and J by 4 bases. There are 14 residues in the CDR3. CDR1 is SGHRS and CDR2 is YFSETQ in the germline V gene. This chain's CDR3 is CASSLGQGGTEAFF. CDR3 DNA sequence: TGCGCCAGCAGCTTGGGGCAGGGGGGCACTGAAGCTTTCTTT.

The V and J genes are TRBV27 and TRBJ2-1; the match to TRBD2 covers 8 bases. V lost 7 bases to trimming and J lost 6 bases; unmatched junction nucleotides: 5. The length of the CDR3 is 13 residues. Germline CDR1 reads MNHEY; CDR2 reads SMNVEV (reference sequence). The CDR3, as DNA: TGTGCCAGCACCACCGGGACTAGCAATGAGCAGTTCTTC. This codes for CASTTGTSNEQFF.

The V and J genes are TRBV6-6 and TRBJ1-4, with TRBD1 as a possible D gene (6 bases). Germline V CDR1 and CDR2: MNHNY, SVGAGI (reference sequence). V lost 11 bases and J 2 bases, leaving 12 bases between the germline ends. There are 13 residues in the CDR3. The CDR3 coding sequence is TGTGCCGAACGGGGGGGCACTAATGAAAAACTGTTTTTT. Protein: CAERGGTNEKLFF.

The V call is TRBV5-6, the J call TRBJ2-7; 8 bases align to TRBD2. Germline V gene data show CDR1 as SGHDT and CDR2 as YYEEEE. Trimming cost V 4 bases and J 3 bases; bases outside gene matches: 6. The CDR3 is 14 residues long. CDR3 DNA: TGTGCCAGCAGCGGCGGGACTAGAGTCTACGAGCAGTACTTC. Protein product: CASSGGTRVYEQYF.

V gene TRBV27 combines with J gene TRBJ1-2; possible D gene TRBD1, 5 bases. V gave up 3 bases and J gave up 6 bases, with 8 bases separating them. Germline CDR1 reads MNHEY; CDR2 reads SMNVEV (reference sequence). The CDR3 is 12 residues long. The CDR3 DNA follows: TGTGCCAGCAGTTTTGGAGGGGATGGCTACACCTTC. Encoded protein: CASSFGGDGYTF.

The count of this clone is one. This chain's CDR3 is CASSEVPYGYTF. CDR3 nucleotides: TGTGCCAGCAGTGAAGTCCCCTATGGCTACACCTTC. V usage is TRBV28 and J usage is TRBJ1-2, with no clear D. V dropped 5 bases and J dropped 4 bases, with 8 bases sitting between them. The CDR3 extends over 12 amino acids. Germline CDR1 reads MDHEN; CDR2 reads SYDVKM.

The J gene is TRBJ1-1, the V gene TRBV6-6, with D possibly TRBD1 on 6 matching bases. CDR3 length equals 15 residues. CDR1 is MNHNY and CDR2 is SVGAGI in the germline V gene (reference sequence). Trimming stripped 2 bases from V and 0 bases from J, with 10 bases between. CDR3 in DNA: TGTGCCAGCAGTTACAAGGGGGGAATGAACACTGAAGCTTTCTTT. Protein product: CASSYKGGMNTEAFF.

The CDR3 protein is CASSYLQTNQPQHF. The CDR3 DNA reads as TGTGCCAGCAGTTACTTGCAGACCAATCAGCCCCAGCATTTT. V usage is TRBV6-6 and J usage is TRBJ1-5; D gene unclear. Trimming left V 1 base short and J 3 bases short, with 7 bases between. The CDR3 extends over 14 amino acids. CDR1 MNHNY and CDR2 SVGAGI come from the germline V gene (reference sequence).

This clone came up once. This sequence joins TRBV25-1 and TRBJ1-2; TRBD1 is a possible D gene (5 bases). Germline loops: CDR1 MGHDK, CDR2 SYGVNS. Trimming took off 5 bases at V and 8 bases at J, with 15 bases between the two ends. This CDR3 spans 13 amino acids. The CDR3 sequence is CASSSGTLDGYTF. As DNA, the CDR3 is TGTGCCAGCAGTTCCGGGACGCTGGACGGCTACACCTTC.

The genes are TRBV2 and TRBJ2-2; D is possibly TRBD2 (6 bases). Germline loops: CDR1 SNHLY, CDR2 FYNNEI. The CDR3 runs to 16 residues. V was cut by 9 bases and J by 0 bases, with 17 bases left in between. CDR3 sequence: CASWRAGRANTGELFF. The CDR3 bases are TGTGCCAGTTGGAGAGCGGGTAGAGCGAACACCGGGGAGCTGTTTTTT. The entire variable domain, with the rest obtained from reference TRBV2 and TRBJ2-2, is as follows: EPEVTQTPSHQVTQMGQEVILRCVPISNHLYFYWYRQILGQKVEFLVSFYNNEISEKSEIFDDQFSVERPDGSNFTLKIRSTKLEDSAMYFCASWRAGRANTGELFFGEGSRLTVL.

This chain links TRBV10-3 with TRBJ2-5, with D perhaps assigned TRBD1 or TRBD2 (6 bases each). This CDR3 has 12 residues. Per the germline V gene, CDR1 is ENHRY and CDR2 is SYGVKD. V dropped 4 bases and J dropped 5 bases, with 8 bases sitting between them. The CDR3 bases are TGTGCCATCAGTGCGGGGGCCGAGACCCAGTACTTC. It specifies CAISAGAETQYF.

About this clone itself: This same CDR3 is encoded by further DNA sequences in the sample. This rearrangement joins TRBV6-6 to TRBJ2-1; tentative D call: TRBD1 (6 bases). Trimming left V 6 bases short and J 3 bases short, with 15 bases between. CDR1 is MNHNY and CDR2 is SVGAGI in the germline V gene (reference sequence). The CDR3 has 15 amino acids. The CDR3 DNA reads TGTGCCAGCAGCGCGCAGGGGTCGAGCTACAATGAGCAGTTCTTC. Protein product: CASSAQGSSYNEQFF.

V gene TRBV28 combines with J gene TRBJ1-4; D is perhaps TRBD1 (6 bases). Trimming shortened V by 6 bases and J by 4 bases, and 9 bases separated the two germline ends. This CDR3 is built from 13 residues. Germline loops: CDR1 MDHEN, CDR2 SYDVKM. CDR3 nucleotide sequence: TGTGCCAGCAGCCGGGACAATAATGAAAAACTGTTTTTT. Its protein product is CASSRDNNEKLFF.

V gene TRBV18 combines with J gene TRBJ2-7; D unresolved. V was trimmed by 3 bases and J by 7 bases, leaving 10 bases between them. This CDR3 spans 12 amino acids. In germline, CDR1 is KGHSH, CDR2 LQKENI. Here the CDR3 DNA reads TGTGCCAGCTCACCGGGGTTCTGGGAGCAGTACTTC. Translation: CASSPGFWEQYF.

V gene TRBV28 combines with J gene TRBJ2-1; 8 bases align to TRBD1. V was pared by 5 bases and J by 0 bases, with 24 bases of the junction left unmatched. CDR1 is MDHEN, CDR2 SYDVKM, per germline. The CDR3 is made up of 22 amino acids. CDR3: CASSLFPGGQGPSLSSYNEQFF. The CDR3 bases are TGTGCCAGCAGTCTATTCCCCGGAGGACAGGGTCCCAGCCTGAGCTCCTACAATGAGCAGTTCTTC.